One sample yielded the 13 T cell receptor beta chains listed below, sequenced in a study of T cell changes during pregnancy in multiple sclerosis. Clones were read by immunoSEQ multiplex PCR, and TCRdb kept only the in-frame ones, dropping some. Of about 100,000 clones in the sample, approximately 92% were seen once. The sequencing used peripheral blood, collected in the second trimester of pregnancy. These receptors were obtained from a female donor with multiple sclerosis, enrolled in a pregnancy study.

This clone was counted a single time. The CDR3: CASSPPDISYNEQFF. The CDR3 DNA reads TGTGCCAGCAGTCCGCCGGACATCTCCTACAATGAGCAGTTCTTC. This chain connects TRBV28 to TRBJ2-1, with D possibly TRBD1 on 5 matching bases. CDR1 is MDHEN, CDR2 SYDVKM, per germline. Between the trimmed V and J ends, which lost 5 bases and 0 bases, there was a span of 11 bases. This CDR3 has 15 amino acids. The entire variable domain, with the rest obtained from reference TRBV28 and TRBJ2-1, is as follows: DVKVTQSSRYLVKRTGEKVFLECVQDMDHENMFWYRQDPGLGLRLIYFSYDVKMKEKGDIPEGYSVSREKKERFSLILESASTNQTSMYLCASSPPDISYNEQFFGPGTRLTVL.

On this clone: A read error may produce the germline difference seen at one junction end. The J gene is TRBJ2-3, the V gene TRBV15; TRBD1 matches 9 bases. CDR3 size: 13 residues. Per germline, CDR1 LNHNV and CDR2 YYDKDF (reference sequence). The CDR3 sequence is CATSRDRAGDRDF. Here the CDR3 DNA reads TGTGCCACCAGCAGAGATCGGGCAGGGGACAGGGATTTT.

V gene TRBV6-1 combines with J gene TRBJ2-7; TRBD1 is a possible D gene (6 bases). CDR1 and CDR2 (germline): MNHNS, SASEGT. Trimming removed 5 bases from V and 4 bases from J, with 15 bases in between. This CDR3 region has 14 residues. CDR3 nucleotides: TGTGCCAGCAGTCCCACCCGGACAGTTTACGAGCAGTACTTC. It encodes CASSPTRTVYEQYF.

The rearrangement joins TRBV5-6 to TRBJ2-5; TRBD2 agrees at 9 bases. The germline CDR1 and CDR2 sequences are SGHDT and YYEEEE. V lost 4 bases to trimming and J lost 4 bases; unmatched junction nucleotides: 5. The CDR3 length is 14 residues. The CDR3 is CASSTGTSRETQYF. The CDR3 region has the DNA TGTGCCAGCAGCACCGGGACTAGCAGAGAGACCCAGTACTTC.

The chain couples TRBV7-9 to TRBJ2-1; possibly TRBD1 for D (6 bases). CDR3 length equals 15 residues. Trimming stripped 2 bases from V and 7 bases from J, with 15 bases between. Germline V lookup: CDR1 SEHNR, CDR2 FQNEAQ (reference sequence). The CDR3, as DNA: TGTGCCAGCAGCTTAATCGGACAGCCCTGGAATGAGCAGTTCTTC. Its protein is CASSLIGQPWNEQFF. Full variable domain (rest looked up from reference TRBV7-9 and TRBJ2-1): DTGVSQNPRHKITKRGQNVTFRCDPISEHNRLYWYRQTLGQGPEFLTYFQNEAQLEKSRLLSDRFSAERPKGSFSTLEIQRTEQGDSAMYLCASSLIGQPWNEQFFGPGTRLTVL.

The rearrangement links TRBV5-1 to TRBJ2-2, with a tentative D call TRBD2 (5 bases). Trimming removed 7 bases from V and 6 bases from J, with 13 bases in between. Germline V CDR1 and CDR2: SGHRS, YFSETQ. This CDR3 has 13 amino acids. The CDR3 loop reads CASDEGKAGELFF. The CDR3 nucleotides read TGCGCCAGCGATGAGGGAAAGGCCGGGGAGCTGTTTTTT.

The chain recombines TRBV11-2 with TRBJ1-1; D call uncertain. From germline, CDR1 is SGHAT and CDR2 FQNNGV. The V and J ends lost 5 bases and 6 bases respectively, with 13 bases between them. The CDR3 length is 13 residues. CDR3 nucleotide sequence: TGTGCCAGCAGCCCTGCCGTCAGTGCTGAAGCTTTCTTT. Encoded protein: CASSPAVSAEAFF. Filled out from reference TRBV11-2 and TRBJ1-1, the complete variable domain reads EAGVAQSPRYKIIEKRQSVAFWCNPISGHATLYWYQQILGQGPKLLIQFQNNGVVDDSQLPKDRFSAERLKGVDSTLKIQPAKLEDSAVYLCASSPAVSAEAFFGQGTRLTVV.

The chain is built from TRBV25-1 and TRBJ2-5, with 9 bases matching TRBD2. Per germline, CDR1 MGHDK and CDR2 SYGVNS. Unmatched junction bases numbered 6, after V lost 6 bases and J lost 7 bases. CDR3 length: 13 amino acids. The CDR3: CASRLAGGGTQYF. CDR3 DNA sequence: TGTGCCAGCAGACTAGCGGGCGGGGGGACCCAGTACTTC.

This chain links TRBV6-5 with TRBJ2-2; the match to TRBD2 covers 9 bases. The length of the CDR3 is 16 residues. Germline CDR1 is MNHEY and CDR2 is SVGAGI. V gave up 2 bases and J gave up 0 bases; unmatched junction bases: 1. CDR3 residues: CASSYPSGANTGELFF. The CDR3 coding sequence is TGTGCCAGCAGTTACCCTAGCGGGGCGAACACCGGGGAGCTGTTTTTT.

The CDR3 loop is CASSLEGSSYEQYF. The CDR3 region has the DNA TGTGCCAGCAGCTTGGAAGGGAGCTCCTACGAGCAGTACTTC. The V gene is TRBV5-4, the J gene TRBJ2-7, with a weak D call TRBD2 (5 bases). Between the trimmed V and J ends, which lost 0 bases and 0 bases, there was a span of 7 bases. The CDR3 runs 14 residues. In germline, CDR1 is SGHNT, CDR2 YYREEE (reference sequence).

The chain has TRBV7-9 and TRBJ1-4; D gene ambiguous. This CDR3 spans 13 amino acids. Germline V gene lookup returns CDR1 SEHNR and CDR2 FQNEAQ (reference sequence). The germline V and J ends were trimmed by 1 base and 7 bases, with 7 bases remaining between them. CDR3 in amino acids: CASSLGTVEKLFF. The DNA for the CDR3 is TGTGCCAGCAGCTTAGGTACGGTTGAAAAACTGTTTTTT.

V gene TRBV6-5 combines with J gene TRBJ2-7, with D possibly TRBD1 on 6 matching bases. V lost 2 bases, J lost 6 bases, and 8 bases lay in between. There are 12 residues in the CDR3. Germline values: CDR1 MNHEY, CDR2 SVGAGI. The CDR3 is CASSYARGEQYF. The CDR3 bases are TGTGCCAGCAGTTACGCCAGGGGCGAGCAGTACTTC.

The chain joins TRBV9 to TRBJ2-3, with a weak D call TRBD2 (6 bases). Trimming cost V 0 bases and J 2 bases, with 13 bases left between them. Germline V gene sequence: CDR1 SGDLS, CDR2 YYNGEE. This CDR3 spans 16 amino acids. In nucleotides, the CDR3 is TGTGCCAGCAGCGTAGGGTTGGGCGGGAACACAGATACGCAGTATTTT. Protein sequence: CASSVGLGGNTDTQYF.